This TCR beta chain is drawn from a study of cytomegalovirus exposure and HLA in healthy donors. The PCR used 60 Vbeta and 13 Jbeta primers. Measured with immunoSEQ multiplex PCR; TCRdb has only the in-frame clones, and not every one. In the table there are roughly 160,000 clones, approximately 88% of which are singletons. CDR3 length equals 14 residues. The V gene lost 4 bases and the J gene lost 9 bases, with 15 bases spanning the gap. In germline, CDR1 is SGHDN, CDR2 FVKESK. This clonotype originated in a boy aged 2 to 10 in good health and CMV-seronegative. This chain joins TRBV14 and TRBJ2-2; D is perhaps TRBD1 (6 bases). Specimen: PBMCs. In DNA, the CDR3 is TGTGCCAGCAGCCTGGCACAGGGCGGCCGGGAGCTGTTTTTT. Amino acid sequence: CASSLAQGGRELFF.